The 8 T cell receptor beta chains presented below share a single source sample, sequenced in a study of low-dose radiotherapy and immunotherapy resistance in tumors. Alpha- and beta-chain coverage of first-strand cDNA came from TRAV- and TRBV-specific primers. The authors amplified TCRs for around 20 PCR cycles with a constant-region primer and a V-primer adapter. A single record per CDR3 protein comes from TCRdb applying MiXCR to the reads. The table has around 100,000 distinct CDR3 sequences, around 21% seen once; the top ten hold approximately 4%. Time point in this sample: after trial treatment. The treatment was: LDRT plus nivolumab, ipilimumab, low-dose cyclophosphamide and aspirin (RACIN trial). This material consisted of PBMCs, taken after low-dose radiotherapy plus immunotherapy. The receptors come from a male donor with prostate cancer.

This clonotype was seen repeatedly, ten times or more. This chain connects TRBV6-1 to TRBJ2-7; possible D gene TRBD2, 6 bases. CDR1 is MNHNS and CDR2 is SASEGT in the germline V gene. This CDR3 is 14 amino acids long. V shed 5 bases and J shed 4 bases, with 15 bases lying between them. The CDR3 DNA follows: TGTGCCAGCAGTCTTCTCGGCGGGGAATACGAGCAGTACTTC. This gives the protein CASSLLGGEYEQYF.

In this sample, this clonotype turned up many times. J is TRBJ2-3 and V is TRBV5-1, with D unclear. There are 15 residues in the CDR3. V lost 2 bases and J lost 0, with 10 bases in between. The germline CDR1 and CDR2 sequences are SGHRS and YFSETQ. The CDR3 loop is CASSFIAFSTDTQYF. In DNA, the CDR3 is TGCGCCAGCAGCTTTATTGCGTTTAGCACAGATACGCAGTATTTT.

At least ten counts were recorded for this clonotype. The gene calls are TRBV20-1 and TRBJ2-2; the match to TRBD2 covers 9 bases. V shed 6 bases, J shed 7 bases, and the junction held 18 bases outside the gene matches. Germline V CDR1 and CDR2: DFQATT, SNEGSKA (reference sequence). The length of the CDR3 is 17 residues. CDR3: CSALFQLGLAPGGELFF. In DNA, the CDR3 is TGCAGTGCCCTATTTCAGTTGGGACTAGCTCCCGGCGGGGAGCTGTTTTTT.

This clonotype was counted many times. The chain couples TRBV12-5 to TRBJ2-3, with 8 bases fitting TRBD2. V was pared by 5 bases and J by 5 bases, with 6 bases of the junction left unmatched. CDR1 and CDR2 from the germline V gene are LGHNT and FRNRAP. This CDR3 is built from 14 residues. The CDR3 DNA reads TGTGCTAGTGGTAATAGCGGGGAATTAGATACGCAGTATTTT. As protein: CASGNSGELDTQYF. The complete variable domain, with remaining parts taken from reference TRBV12-5 and TRBJ2-3, reads DARVTQTPRHKVTEMGQEVTMRCQPILGHNTVFWYRQTMMQGLELLAYFRNRAPLDDSGMPKDRFSAEMPDATLATLKIQPSEPRDSAVYFCASGNSGELDTQYFGPGTRLTVL.

In this sample, this clonotype turned up once. The V gene is TRBV6-6, the J gene TRBJ1-5; possible D gene TRBD1, 6 bases. Per the germline V gene, CDR1 is MNHNY and CDR2 is SVGAGI (reference sequence). The CDR3 is 13 residues long. V lost 9 bases and J 3 bases, leaving 12 bases between the germline ends. This CDR3 reads CASRQVDNQPQHF. The CDR3 region has the DNA TGTGCCAGTCGACAGGTTGACAATCAGCCCCAGCATTTT.

In its sample, this clonotype was seen many times. The chain recombines TRBV9 with TRBJ2-3; D is unresolved. V shed 0 bases and J shed 8 bases, with 13 bases lying between them. The CDR3 is 14 amino acids. Germline loops: CDR1 SGDLS, CDR2 YYNGEE. The CDR3 reads CASSVALFGGTQYF. The CDR3 coding sequence is TGTGCCAGCAGCGTAGCCTTGTTTGGCGGTACGCAGTATTTT.

The gene calls are TRBV5-5 and TRBJ1-2; no reliable D call. Germline V gives CDR1 SGHKS, CDR2 YYEKEE (reference sequence). The CDR3 loop spans 15 amino acids. Trimming took off 0 bases at V and 0 bases at J, with 9 bases between the two ends. CDR3 region: CASSLDYGSNYGYTF. Written as DNA, the CDR3 is TGTGCCAGCAGCTTGGACTACGGATCTAACTATGGCTACACCTTC.

This clonotype was counted many times. The V call is TRBV19, the J call TRBJ1-2; TRBD1 matches 7 bases. The junction had 7 bases not matched to a gene; V was cut back by 5 bases and J by 4 bases. This CDR3 region has 14 residues. Germline assignment: CDR1 LNHDA and CDR2 SQIVND (reference sequence). The CDR3 DNA sequence: TGTGCCAGTAGTGATGGACAGGCCGTCTATGGCTACACCTTC. Amino acids: CASSDGQAVYGYTF.